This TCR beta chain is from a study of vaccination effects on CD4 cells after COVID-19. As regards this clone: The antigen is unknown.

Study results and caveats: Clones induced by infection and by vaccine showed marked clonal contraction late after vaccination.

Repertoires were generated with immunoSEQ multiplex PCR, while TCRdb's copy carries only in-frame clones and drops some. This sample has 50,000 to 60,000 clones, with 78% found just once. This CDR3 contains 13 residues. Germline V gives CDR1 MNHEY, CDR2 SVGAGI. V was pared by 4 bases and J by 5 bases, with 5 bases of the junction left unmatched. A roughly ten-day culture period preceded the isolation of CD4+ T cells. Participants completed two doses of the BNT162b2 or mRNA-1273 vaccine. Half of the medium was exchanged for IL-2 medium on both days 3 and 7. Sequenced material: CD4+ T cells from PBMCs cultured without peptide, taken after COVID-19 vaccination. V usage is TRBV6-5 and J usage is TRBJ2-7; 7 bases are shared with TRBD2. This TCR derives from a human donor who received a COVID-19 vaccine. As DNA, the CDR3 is TGTGCCAGCAGTTTTAACGCGGGAGACGAGCAGTACTTC. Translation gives CASSFNAGDEQYF.